The rows below give T cell receptor beta chains drawn from one sample of a study of T cell changes during pregnancy in multiple sclerosis. Data came from immunoSEQ multiplex PCR; TCRdb stores just in-frame clones and leaves some out. The table has under 85,000 clones, 94% seen once. The material was peripheral blood, obtained in the third trimester of pregnancy. The receptors were sampled from a female donor with multiple sclerosis, enrolled in a pregnancy study. The CDR3 runs from the conserved cysteine through the conserved F or W. The D gene is left open where the match is weak. Size is stated for part of the rows, as once, few or many counts, or as a class when the clone is expanded.

j_gene | abundance | d_gene | v_gene | CDR3nt | CDR3aa
TRBJ1-1 | . | TRBD1 | TRBV27 | TGTGCCAGCAGTCCCAGGACAGGGGAAAGGGCTTTCTTT | CASSPRTGERAFF
TRBJ2-7 | once | TRBD2 | TRBV5-4 | TGTGCCAGCAGCACGGGACTAGCGCGAGCCTACGAGCAGTACTTC | CASSTGLARAYEQYF
TRBJ2-3 | . | TRBD1 | TRBV6-5 | TGTGCCAGCAGCTGGACAGGCTACACAGATACGCAGTATTTT | CASSWTGYTDTQYF
TRBJ2-3 | . | . | TRBV11-1 | TGTGCCAGCAGCTTACTTGTGACAGTCACAGATACGCAGTATTTT | CASSLLVTVTDTQYF
TRBJ2-6 | . | . | TRBV11-2 | TGTGCCAGCAGCTCCAGCGCTGGGGCCAACGTCCTGACTTTC | CASSSSAGANVLTF
TRBJ1-2 | . | . | TRBV19 | TGTGCCAGTACCACTACCCTTCCCTTCTATGGCTACACCTTC | CASTTTLPFYGYTF
TRBJ1-2 | . | . | TRBV6-5 | TGTGCCAGCAGCCAGGGACAATGGGGCTACACCTTC | CASSQGQWGYTF
TRBJ1-1 | . | . | TRBV7-2 | TGTGCCAGCAGCGAGGGGGACGGCACTGAAGCTTTCTTT | CASSEGDGTEAFF
TRBJ2-2 | . | . | TRBV19 | TGTGCCAGTAGGGTCAGGGTTCCCAACACCGGGGAGCTGTTTTTT | CASRVRVPNTGELFF
TRBJ2-2 | . | TRBD1 | TRBV28 | TGTGCCAGCAGATATATTCGGACAGGTCCCCGGGAGCTGTTTTTT | CASRYIRTGPRELFF
TRBJ1-1 | . | . | TRBV5-1 | TGCGCCAGCAGAGAGGGCGCGAACACTGAAGCTTTCTTT | CASREGANTEAFF